The rows below give T cell receptor beta chains drawn from one sample of a study of cytomegalovirus exposure and HLA in healthy donors. Only in-frame clones appear in the TCRdb table, and some are missing; sequencing was by immunoSEQ multiplex PCR. This table has 70,000 to 100,000 clones, roughly 80% appearing once. The specimen sequenced was PBMCs. Receptors were obtained from a man in his forties or fifties in good health and CMV-seropositive. The conserved cysteine and the conserved F or W are not part of the CDR3 here. Fields, in order: J gene, V gene, CDR3 protein.

TRBJ2-7 TRBV5-1 ASSLGGTSSYEQY
TRBJ1-2 TRBV2 ASSVGQSLGYT
TRBJ2-5 TRBV30 AWRSREVQETQY
TRBJ2-1 TRBV29-1 SVEVTGSYNEQF
TRBJ2-1 TRBV5-4 ASSSTGLADNEQF
TRBJ2-1 TRBV9 ASSVEPRLAGDDNEQF
. TRBV7-2 ASSQRGGYEQY
TRBJ1-5 TRBV27 ASSSSVSQPQH
TRBJ2-7 TRBV7-8 ASSLVAGTYEQY
TRBJ2-5 TRBV4-2 ASSQDRATQY
TRBJ2-7 TRBV29-1 SYRSQVYEQY
TRBJ1-3 TRBV5-1 ASSNLQGGGNTIY
TRBJ2-5 TRBV9 ASSSSIRAGVQETQY
TRBJ1-6 TRBV5-1 ASSLQGGTYNSPLH
TRBJ2-2 TRBV7-7 ASRLASTGELF
TRBJ1-5 TRBV5-8 ASSSQSSENQPQH
TRBJ1-4 TRBV19 ASSTTDSTNEKLF
TRBJ2-7 TRBV2 ASSPPGEQY
TRBJ2-5 TRBV6-5 ASSLAGGPYEQY
TRBJ2-5 TRBV7-9 ASSMTGEETQY
TRBJ2-2 TRBV10-3 AIRGTGGSGTGELF
TRBJ2-7 TRBV6-5 ASSRDRFTYEQY